Described below is a single T cell receptor (beta chain) sequence and its context. The V end was cut by 5 bases, the J end by 0 bases, with 11 bases between. The CDR3 sequence is 14 residues long. CDR1 and CDR2 (germline): MGHRA, YSYEKL. The data derive from a study of identifying expanded T cells in peripheral blood. TCRdb's table, derived via immunoSEQ multiplex PCR, lists solely in-frame clones and lacks some. The sample lists approximately 130,000 clones, more than 75% occurring once. The sample was blood. This TCR derives from a person aged 18 to 70 in good health. This chain uses TRBV4-1 with TRBJ2-7; D is unclear. The CDR3 nucleotides are TGCGCCAGCAGCACGGGCCCTACCTCCTACGAGCAGTACTTC. Amino acid sequence: CASSTGPTSYEQYF.